This TCR beta chain was profiled in a study of shared T cell receptors in the human thymus. Germline CDR1 reads MNHEY; CDR2 reads SMNVEV (reference sequence). The V gene end was trimmed by 5 bases and the J gene end by 6 bases; junction bases not matched to a gene: 6. The length of the CDR3 is 16 residues. This table comes from immunoSEQ multiplex PCR, and its TCRdb copy is limited to in-frame clones, with some not included. The sample has 55,000 to 80,000 clones, nearly 95% seen once. The chain links TRBV27 to TRBJ2-3; 15 positions match TRBD2. The sample was thymocytes. This TCR was sampled from a human donor. As DNA, the CDR3 is TGTGCCAGCAGTCCCGGACTAGCGGGGGGGCGGGATACGCAGTATTTT. The encoded protein is CASSPGLAGGRDTQYF.